A single T cell receptor (beta chain) is shown here with its context. V was cut by 0 bases and J by 5 bases, with 16 bases left in between. Germline assignment: CDR1 LGHDT and CDR2 YNNKEL (reference sequence). The CDR3 totals 16 residues. These data come from a study of blood T cell repertoires in COVID-19. Data came from immunoSEQ multiplex PCR; TCRdb stores just in-frame clones and leaves some out. The sample contains some 65,000 clones, approximately 79% of which appear only once. The sample comprised peripheral blood. The gene calls are TRBV3-1 (or the pseudogene TRBV3-2) and TRBJ2-5; possible D gene TRBD1, 6 bases. The receptor was isolated from a woman in her 70s with acute or convalescent COVID-19. The CDR3 DNA is TGTGCCAGCAGCCAAGATTTGCAGGGGAGTTTGGAGACCCAGTACTTC. This sequence encodes CASSQDLQGSLETQYF.